The subject of this entry is one T cell receptor (beta chain). Time point meaning: after dendritic cell vaccination, including at tumor progression/relapse. Before vaccination, two weeks after the third vaccination, and at progression, PBMC were collected. Measured with immunoSEQ multiplex PCR; TCRdb has only the in-frame clones, and not every one. This sample has about 50,000 clones, with 85% to 90% found just once. The data belong to a study of glioma-infiltrating T cells after dendritic cell vaccination. CDR3 length: 16 amino acids. Per germline, CDR1 MNHEY and CDR2 SVGAGI. V lost 0 bases and J lost 4; bases outside the gene matches: 9.

The clonotype originates from a human donor with glioblastoma. This chain joins TRBV6-5 and TRBJ2-7, with 7 positions matching TRBD1. The specimen comprised blood, sampled after dendritic cell vaccination. The CDR3 DNA follows: TGTGCCAGCAGTTACTCGAAACGACAGGGCGGATACGAGCAGTACTTC. It is translated as CASSYSKRQGGYEQYF.